What follows are 17 T cell receptor beta chains derived from one specimen sequenced in a study of blood T cell repertoires in COVID-19. TCRdb keeps only in-frame clones here, not all; method: immunoSEQ multiplex PCR. This sample has some 250,000 clones, with around four fifths found just once. The sequencing sample was made of peripheral blood. The receptors were gathered from a man aged 35-49 years with acute or convalescent COVID-19.

This chain uses TRBV12-5 with TRBJ2-3; TRBD2 might be the D (5 bases). The V and J ends lost 6 bases and 5 bases respectively, with 15 bases between them. The CDR3 is 14 residues long. Per the germline V gene, CDR1 is LGHNT and CDR2 is FRNRAP. The CDR3 loop is CASGRTPPGDTQYF. In DNA, the CDR3 is TGTGCTAGTGGACGGACTCCGCCCGGAGATACGCAGTATTTT.

The chain combines TRBV19 with TRBJ1-1, with 8 bases aligning to TRBD1. This CDR3 spans 15 amino acids. The ends lost 5 bases at V and 4 bases at J; junction bases unmatched: 9. CDR1 and CDR2 from the germline V gene are LNHDA and SQIVND (reference sequence). CDR3 protein: CASSSGDRSITEAFF. The CDR3 DNA reads as TGTGCCAGTAGTTCCGGGGACAGGAGTATCACTGAAGCTTTCTTT.

This chain links TRBV4-3 with TRBJ2-5, with 11 bases matching TRBD2. The CDR3 loop spans 16 amino acids. J lost 3 bases, V lost 4 bases, and 7 bases had no gene match. Per germline, CDR1 LGHNA and CDR2 YSLEER. The chain's CDR3 is CASSRGGLAEEETQYF. As DNA, the CDR3 is TGCGCCAGCAGCCGGGGGGGACTAGCGGAGGAAGAGACCCAGTACTTC.

This sequence joins TRBV5-6 and TRBJ1-1; a weak D match, TRBD1 (6 bases). The CDR3 length is 15 residues. The germline CDR1 and CDR2 sequences are SGHDT and YYEEEE. Trimming took 4 bases from V and 0 from J, leaving 13 bases between them. The CDR3 DNA is TGTGCCAGCAGCCCGATTGGACAGTTGAACACTGAAGCTTTCTTT. Protein: CASSPIGQLNTEAFF.

This clone occurred once. The chain joins TRBV2 to TRBJ1-2; D possibly corresponds to TRBD1 (5 bases). The CDR3 runs 13 residues. Per the germline V gene, CDR1 is SNHLY and CDR2 is FYNNEI. Trimming took off 6 bases at V and 2 bases at J, with 10 bases between the two ends. The CDR3 sequence: CASSPTVNYGYTF. In DNA form, the CDR3 reads TGTGCCAGCAGCCCGACAGTAAACTATGGCTACACCTTC.

This clone appeared a few times. The chain uses TRBV27 and TRBJ1-5; TRBD1 is a possible D gene (6 bases). The CDR3 length is 17 residues. Germline assignment: CDR1 MNHEY and CDR2 SMNVEV (reference sequence). Between the trimmed V and J ends, which lost 5 bases and 0 bases, there was a span of 17 bases. The CDR3 region has the DNA TGTGCCAGCAGTCCCCTGGGCGGGGGGGCTAGCAATCAGCCCCAGCATTTT. It codes for CASSPLGGGASNQPQHF.

The V call is TRBV7-2, the J call TRBJ1-2, with 9 bases matching TRBD1. The trim removed 2 bases at V and 8 bases at J, leaving 6 bases unmatched. CDR3 length: 14 residues. In germline, CDR1 is SGHTA, CDR2 FQGNSA. This chain's CDR3 is CASSLPGTGKGYTF. The CDR3 bases are TGTGCCAGCAGCTTACCCGGGACAGGGAAAGGCTACACCTTC.

The V and J genes are TRBV30 and TRBJ1-2; D is unclear. Germline V gene data show CDR1 as GTSNPN and CDR2 as SVGIG (reference sequence). V was shortened by 6 bases and J by 8 bases, with 13 bases between the two germline ends. CDR3 size: 11 residues. CDR3 nucleotides: TGTGCCTGCTTGGTGGGCGCCGGCTACACCTTC. Its translation is CACLVGAGYTF.

Here the CDR3 reads CASSLTGRNSNQPQHF. The DNA for the CDR3 is TGTGCCAGCAGTTTAACCGGGAGGAATAGCAATCAGCCCCAGCATTTT. The chain joins TRBV28 to TRBJ1-5; unclear D gene. Looked up from germline, CDR1 is MDHEN and CDR2 is SYDVKM. The CDR3 contains 16 residues. Trimming left V 2 bases short and J 0 bases short, with 11 bases between.

The rearrangement links TRBV28 to TRBJ2-1, with D perhaps TRBD2 (6 bases). Germline V gene data show CDR1 as MDHEN and CDR2 as SYDVKM. Trimming shortened V by 5 bases and J by 9 bases, and 17 bases separated the two germline ends. The CDR3 totals 14 residues. The CDR3 DNA sequence: TGTGCCAGCAGTCCTCCCATGCGCGGGGCTGAGCAGTTCTTC. It is translated as CASSPPMRGAEQFF.

The rearrangement links TRBV6-1 to TRBJ2-1; 7 bases are shared with TRBD2. Germline values: CDR1 MNHNS, CDR2 SASEGT. Germline trimming cut 4 bases from V and 0 bases from J; bases unmatched to any gene: 6. CDR3 length equals 16 residues. The CDR3 loop is CASSAPSGFSYNEQFF. Written as DNA, the CDR3 is TGTGCCAGCAGTGCCCCTAGCGGATTCTCCTACAATGAGCAGTTCTTC.

V and J are TRBV3-1 (or the pseudogene TRBV3-2) and TRBJ1-1, with 12 bases aligning to TRBD1. CDR1 is LGHDT and CDR2 is YNNKEL in the germline V gene (reference sequence). V shed 2 bases and J 4 bases; nucleotides not matched to a gene: 14. The CDR3 sequence is 19 residues long. DNA of the CDR3: TGTGCCAGCAGCCAAAGAAAGGGACAGGGGGCTTGGTTGGGCACTGAAGCTTTCTTT. Translated: CASSQRKGQGAWLGTEAFF.

CDR3 bases: TGTGCCAGCAGCGAGGAACAACACTATGGCTACACCTTC. Protein: CASSEEQHYGYTF. V is TRBV3-1 (or the pseudogene TRBV3-2) and J is TRBJ1-2; no reliable D call. This CDR3 comprises 13 residues. Germline V CDR1 and CDR2: LGHDT, YNNKEL (reference sequence). V was pared by 5 bases and J by 3 bases, with 10 bases between.

The CDR3 DNA follows: TGTGCCAGCAGTTACTCTGCCCAGAATTATAATGGCTACACCTTC. Its translation is CASSYSAQNYNGYTF. The gene calls are TRBV6-2 or TRBV6-3 and TRBJ1-2; D is undetermined. The germline gives CDR1 MNHEY, CDR2 SVGEGT. The CDR3 is 15 amino acids. The V end was cut by 0 bases, the J end by 6 bases, with 14 bases between.

The genes are TRBV18 and TRBJ1-5; perhaps TRBD1 as D (5 bases). V lost 1 base to trimming and J lost 6 bases, with 13 bases between them. Germline lookup yields CDR1 KGHSH and CDR2 LQKENI. The CDR3 contains 15 residues. CDR3 sequence: CASSPRAGRPQPQHF. In DNA, the CDR3 is TGTGCCAGCTCACCACGGGCAGGGAGGCCTCAGCCCCAGCATTTT.

The chain has TRBV2 and TRBJ2-5; D perhaps matches TRBD1 (5 bases). The CDR3 spans 10 residues. From germline, CDR1 is SNHLY and CDR2 FYNNEI. V gave up 7 bases and J gave up 10 bases, with 10 bases separating them. CDR3 amino acids: CASTQGGQYF. CDR3 bases: TGTGCCAGCACGCAGGGTGGCCAGTACTTC.

This clone was seen once. V and J are TRBV4-3 and TRBJ2-1; tentatively, D is TRBD1 (6 bases). Germline V gives CDR1 LGHNA, CDR2 YSLEER. V shed 2 bases and J shed 1 base, with 15 bases lying between them. This CDR3 has 17 residues. CDR3 region: CASSQPPGEASYNEQFF. The CDR3 region has the DNA TGCGCCAGCAGCCAACCGCCAGGGGAAGCATCCTACAATGAGCAGTTCTTC.